One and the same sample provided the 30 T cell receptor beta chains below, sequenced in a study of blood T cell repertoires in COVID-19. Profiled with immunoSEQ multiplex PCR; TCRdb holds only in-frame clones, not every one. In the table there are 300,000 to 350,000 clones, 90% of which are singletons. The sample comprised peripheral blood. Every receptor here comes from a woman aged 40-49 years with COVID-19, enrolled during active disease.

This chain connects TRBV18 to TRBJ1-2; D not certain. Germline CDR1 and CDR2: KGHSH and LQKENI. This CDR3 has 15 amino acids. Trimming shortened V by 2 bases and J by 2 bases, and 12 bases separated the two germline ends. The CDR3 loop is CASSPGGRSNYGYTF. CDR3 in DNA: TGTGCCAGCTCACCAGGAGGACGGTCCAACTATGGCTACACCTTC. The whole variable domain, remainder taken from reference TRBV18 and TRBJ1-2, is NAGVMQNPRHLVRRRGQEARLRCSPMKGHSHVYWYRQLPEEGLKFMVYLQKENIIDESGMPKERFSAEFPKEGPSILRIQQVVRGDSAAYFCASSPGGRSNYGYTFGSGTRLTVV.

The CDR3 loop is CATSRARAGGNTIYF. As DNA, the CDR3 is TGTGCCACCAGCAGAGCCCGAGCTGGGGGGAACACCATATATTTT. The J gene is TRBJ1-3, the V gene TRBV15; D is possibly TRBD1 (5 bases). The CDR3 consists of 15 residues. V lost 1 base to trimming and J lost 7 bases, with 14 bases between them. CDR1 and CDR2 from the germline V gene are LNHNV and YYDKDF (reference sequence).

This chain uses TRBV28 with TRBJ2-7; 12 positions match TRBD2. The germline gives CDR1 MDHEN, CDR2 SYDVKM. The junction had 9 bases not matched to a gene; V was cut back by 6 bases and J by 6 bases. The length of the CDR3 is 15 residues. CDR3 region: CASSRLAGGPGEQYF. The DNA for the CDR3 is TGTGCCAGCAGCCGTCTAGCGGGAGGGCCGGGCGAGCAGTACTTC.

The V call is TRBV2, the J call TRBJ1-2, with no clear D. This CDR3 has 16 amino acids. V shed 5 bases and J shed 2 bases, with 18 bases lying between them. CDR1 is SNHLY and CDR2 is FYNNEI in the germline V gene. CDR3 coding DNA: TGTGCCAGCAGTCAAAAACAATCTACAGCCAACTATGGCTACACCTTC. It is translated as CASSQKQSTANYGYTF. The full variable domain, with the rest looked up from reference TRBV2 and TRBJ1-2, is EPEVTQTPSHQVTQMGQEVILRCVPISNHLYFYWYRQILGQKVEFLVSFYNNEISEKSEIFDDQFSVERPDGSNFTLKIRSTKLEDSAMYFCASSQKQSTANYGYTFGSGTRLTVV.

The chain uses TRBV30 and TRBJ1-1, with 7 bases lining up with TRBD1. CDR1 and CDR2 (germline): GTSNPN, SVGIG (reference sequence). V shed 4 bases and J 1 base; nucleotides not matched to a gene: 9. The CDR3 is 15 amino acids. The CDR3 is CAWKIGKGANTEAFF. The CDR3 nucleotides read TGTGCCTGGAAGATCGGGAAGGGGGCGAACACTGAAGCTTTCTTT.

The rearrangement joins TRBV6-1 to TRBJ1-2; D is unresolved. The V end lost 3 bases, the J end lost 8 bases, and 19 bases lay between the germline ends. CDR3 size: 15 residues. In germline, CDR1 is MNHNS, CDR2 SASEGT. CDR3 sequence reads: CASSDGGVSRRGYTF. Here the CDR3 DNA reads TGTGCCAGCAGTGACGGTGGAGTCAGCCGGCGAGGCTACACCTTC.

V usage is TRBV15 and J usage is TRBJ1-2, with TRBD1 matching 7 bases. The CDR3 contains 13 residues. V lost 2 bases to trimming and J lost 6 bases; unmatched junction nucleotides: 3. The germline V gene encodes CDR1 LNHNV and CDR2 YYDKDF (reference sequence). The CDR3 region has the DNA TGTGCCACCAGCAGACAGGGGGTAAATGGCTACACCTTC. The encoded protein is CATSRQGVNGYTF.

This chain joins TRBV28 and TRBJ1-1, with 7 bases fitting TRBD1. Germline V gene data show CDR1 as MDHEN and CDR2 as SYDVKM. J was trimmed by 0 bases and V by 4 bases; bases with no gene match: 8. This CDR3 has 16 residues. In DNA, the CDR3 is TGTGCCAGCAGTTCACCGGGACAGACCATGAACACTGAAGCTTTCTTT. Translated: CASSSPGQTMNTEAFF.

J is TRBJ2-3 and V is TRBV9; 9 bases align to TRBD2. CDR1 and CDR2 from the germline V gene are SGDLS and YYNGEE. J gave up 4 bases and V 3 bases, and 9 bases lay outside the gene matches. This CDR3 has 16 residues. Written as DNA, the CDR3 is TGTGCCAGCAGCGCGAGGTGGGCTAGCGGGGCAGATACGCAGTATTTT. It encodes CASSARWASGADTQYF.

This clone is a singleton in its sample. The chain employs TRBV6-5 and TRBJ1-4; tentatively, D is TRBD1 (5 bases). V was pared by 2 bases and J by 15 bases, with 10 bases between. The length of the CDR3 is 11 residues. The germline gives CDR1 MNHEY, CDR2 SVGAGI. This CDR3 reads CASSYNDRMFF. The CDR3 DNA sequence: TGTGCCAGCAGTTACAACGACAGAATGTTTTTT.

The chain couples TRBV11-3 to TRBJ2-3; no definite D call. Deletions cut 4 bases from V and 3 bases from J, with 8 bases between. Germline V gives CDR1 SGHNT, CDR2 YENEEA. The length of the CDR3 is 13 residues. The DNA for the CDR3 is TGTGCCAGCAGCTCACACCCTACAGATACGCAGTATTTT. Translation gives CASSSHPTDTQYF.

The chain carries TRBV19 and TRBJ1-5; tentatively, D is TRBD1 (6 bases). Germline V gene sequence: CDR1 LNHDA, CDR2 SQIVND (reference sequence). With 10 bases removed from V and 3 bases from J, the gap between germline ends came to 28 bases. The CDR3 runs 18 residues. CDR3 DNA: TGTGCCACTACCTATAGGGGGGGGAGCACCGCACTCAATCAGCCCCAGCATTTT. Protein: CATTYRGGSTALNQPQHF.

The chain joins TRBV18 to TRBJ2-1; 11 nucleotides align to TRBD2. This CDR3 comprises 15 residues. Germline V gene data show CDR1 as KGHSH and CDR2 as LQKENI. Trimming removed 3 bases from V and 5 bases from J; junction bases left unmatched: 3. CDR3 protein: CASSPQLAGDNEQFF. The DNA for the CDR3 is TGTGCCAGCTCACCTCAACTAGCGGGAGACAATGAGCAGTTCTTC.

This clone has just one count. This chain connects TRBV7-2 to TRBJ1-1; possible D gene TRBD1, 5 bases. V lost 3 bases, J lost 1 base, and 6 bases lay in between. The CDR3 extends over 13 amino acids. Germline V gene lookup returns CDR1 SGHTA and CDR2 FQGNSA. CDR3 bases: TGTGCCAGCAGCTTTAGGGGGAACACTGAAGCTTTCTTT. This sequence encodes CASSFRGNTEAFF.

This clone was counted between two and nine times. The chain carries TRBV6-5 and TRBJ1-2; weak D call: TRBD1 (6 bases). Germline loops: CDR1 MNHEY, CDR2 SVGAGI. V was trimmed by 4 bases and J by 2 bases, leaving 8 bases between them. The CDR3 contains 13 residues. The CDR3 region is CASSSGQNYGYTF. CDR3 bases: TGTGCCAGCAGTTCAGGACAGAACTATGGCTACACCTTC.

The chain couples TRBV6-2 or TRBV6-3 to TRBJ1-2; D gene ambiguous. Germline V gives CDR1 MNHEY, CDR2 SVGEGT. The V and J ends lost 6 bases and 8 bases respectively, with 13 bases between them. The CDR3 is 12 residues long. CDR3 loop: CASSNALRGYTF. The CDR3 nucleotides read TGTGCCAGCAGCAATGCCCTCAGGGGCTACACCTTC.

This rearrangement joins TRBV11-2 to TRBJ1-5; maybe TRBD1 (5 bases). This CDR3 is 16 amino acids long. Germline CDR1 and CDR2: SGHAT and FQNNGV. Trimming pared 2 bases from V and 6 bases from J, leaving 17 bases between. Written as DNA, the CDR3 is TGTGCCAGCAGCTTAACCTTCGGGGGGGTGATTCAGCCCCAGCATTTT. It encodes CASSLTFGGVIQPQHF. Drawing the rest from reference TRBV11-2 and TRBJ1-5, the complete variable domain is EAGVAQSPRYKIIEKRQSVAFWCNPISGHATLYWYQQILGQGPKLLIQFQNNGVVDDSQLPKDRFSAERLKGVDSTLKIQPAKLEDSAVYLCASSLTFGGVIQPQHFGDGTRLSIL.

This clone was observed once. The junction shows a germline mismatch at one end, possibly a read error. The chain joins TRBV27 to TRBJ2-7; tentative D call: TRBD2 (7 bases). This CDR3 has 14 residues. CDR1 is MNHEY, CDR2 SMNVEV, per germline (reference sequence). CDR3 in amino acids: CASSLSLGGREQYF. CDR3 nucleotide sequence: TGTGCCAGCAGCTTATCTCTGGGGGGGCGGGAGCAGTACTTC.

J is TRBJ2-6 and V is TRBV6-2 or TRBV6-3, with D tentatively TRBD1 (6 bases). Germline V lookup: CDR1 MNHEY, CDR2 SVGEGT. The CDR3 spans 19 residues. Between the trimmed V and J ends, which lost 6 bases and 0 bases, there was a span of 21 bases. CDR3 residues: CASSPHDRPTLSGANVLTF. The CDR3 DNA sequence: TGTGCCAGCAGCCCCCATGACAGGCCTACTCTCTCTGGGGCCAACGTCCTGACTTTC.

The chain is built from TRBV19 and TRBJ2-5; 11 nucleotides match TRBD2. Per germline, CDR1 LNHDA and CDR2 SQIVND (reference sequence). This CDR3 spans 15 amino acids. After removal of 5 bases from V and 3 bases from J, the junction contained 5 bases not matched to a gene. CDR3 in amino acids: CASSGLAGYEETQYF. CDR3 DNA: TGTGCCAGTAGTGGACTAGCGGGTTACGAAGAGACCCAGTACTTC.

The V gene is TRBV28, the J gene TRBJ1-5; unclear D gene. The CDR3 has 14 amino acids. CDR1 MDHEN and CDR2 SYDVKM come from the germline V gene. The V end lost 4 bases, the J end lost 9 bases, and 16 bases lay between the germline ends. The CDR3 sequence is CASSSGLGTGPQHF. The DNA for the CDR3 is TGTGCCAGCAGTTCCGGACTGGGTACGGGGCCCCAGCATTTT.

CDR3 sequence reads: CASSLLASGQHQPQHF. Here the CDR3 DNA reads TGTGCCAGCAGCCTGCTGGCGTCCGGACAGCATCAGCCCCAGCATTTT. The chain combines TRBV7-2 with TRBJ1-5; the D gene is possibly TRBD1 (6 bases). V shed 5 bases and J shed 5 bases, with 19 bases lying between them. CDR1 and CDR2 from the germline V gene are SGHTA and FQGNSA. The CDR3 covers 16 residues.

V gene TRBV6-4 combines with J gene TRBJ2-2, with TRBD1 identical over 8 bases. With 6 bases clipped from V and 4 bases from J, the junction kept 7 bases outside the gene matches. The CDR3 loop spans 15 amino acids. Germline CDR1 reads MRHNA; CDR2 reads SNTAGT. In nucleotides, the CDR3 is TGTGCCAGCAGGCAAGACACAGGGGGCACCGGGGAGCTGTTTTTT. It encodes CASRQDTGGTGELFF.

The genes are TRBV4-2 and TRBJ1-2, with 7 bases lining up with TRBD1. CDR1 and CDR2 from the germline V gene are LGHNA and YNFKEQ. V lost 3 bases and J lost 11; bases outside the gene matches: 6. The CDR3 contains 12 residues. CDR3 sequence: CASSQDRRWYTF. CDR3 in DNA: TGTGCCAGCAGCCAGGACAGGCGGTGGTACACCTTC.

This rearrangement joins TRBV27 to TRBJ2-3; 10 nucleotides align to TRBD1. CDR3 length: 16 amino acids. With 5 bases clipped from V and 5 bases from J, the junction kept 10 bases outside the gene matches. The germline CDR1 and CDR2 sequences are MNHEY and SMNVEV (reference sequence). The CDR3 spells CASSILGTGAVDTQYF. The CDR3 DNA reads TGTGCCAGCAGTATCCTCGGGACAGGGGCGGTAGATACGCAGTATTTT.

A few counts support this clone. The chain couples TRBV10-1 to TRBJ2-1; D not resolved. Per the germline V gene, CDR1 is WNHNN and CDR2 is SYGVQD (reference sequence). The CDR3 length is 16 residues. V was cut by 3 bases and J by 2 bases, with 14 bases left in between. The CDR3 here is CASSEGEAATYNEQFF. The CDR3 bases are TGCGCCAGCAGTGAAGGTGAGGCGGCTACCTACAATGAGCAGTTCTTC.

The chain carries TRBV5-8 and TRBJ1-2; D not resolved. Trimming removed 6 bases from V and 8 bases from J, with 23 bases in between. This CDR3 comprises 15 residues. Per germline, CDR1 SGHTS and CDR2 YDEGEE. In nucleotides, the CDR3 is TGTGCCAGCAATGGAGCCGTCCACCGTCGGGAGGGCTACACCTTC. Encoded protein: CASNGAVHRREGYTF.

This rearrangement joins TRBV6-5 to TRBJ2-6; TRBD2 is a possible D gene (6 bases). The ends were cut back, 6 bases at V and 0 bases at J, with 9 bases in the middle. Germline loops: CDR1 MNHEY, CDR2 SVGAGI. The CDR3 is 15 amino acids. The CDR3 bases are TGTGCCAGCAGCTCGGGACTCTCTGGGGCCAACGTCCTGACTTTC. It encodes CASSSGLSGANVLTF.

The rearrangement uses TRBV28 and TRBJ2-7; possible D gene TRBD1, 5 bases. Trimming removed 7 bases at V and 1 base at J, with 11 bases between. The germline gives CDR1 MDHEN, CDR2 SYDVKM. The CDR3 is 13 residues long. CDR3 DNA sequence: TGTGCCAGCACAGGGATAGTATCCTACGAGCAGTACTTC. Its translation: CASTGIVSYEQYF.

The chain couples TRBV5-8 to TRBJ2-7; D might be TRBD1 (5 bases). The V end was cut by 0 bases, the J end by 0 bases, with 10 bases between. The CDR3 extends over 15 amino acids. The V gene's germline CDR1 is SGHTS and CDR2 YDEGEE. The CDR3 region has the DNA TGTGCCAGCAGCTTGGTAAGACAGAGCTCCTACGAGCAGTACTTC. The encoded protein is CASSLVRQSSYEQYF. Full variable domain (outside the CDR3, taken from reference TRBV5-8 and TRBJ2-7): EAGVTQSPTHLIKTRGQQATLRCSPISGHTSVYWYQQALGLGLQFLLWYDEGEERNRGNFPPRFSGRQFPNYSSELNVNALELEDSALYLCASSLVRQSSYEQYFGPGTRLTVT.